Presented here are 8 T cell receptor beta chains from one specimen sequenced in a study of human T cells and chemical hapten exposure. Each CDR3 protein is one row after TCRdb ran MiXCR on the 5' RACE reads. The table records under 100,000 distinct CDR3 sequences, about 16% of them present only once. Total RNA extraction was carried out from unfractionated whole blood. These TCRs come from a female donor in good health.

The chain links TRBV29-1 to TRBJ1-2; unclear D gene. This CDR3 contains 13 residues. Deletions cut 7 bases from V and 8 bases from J, with 20 bases between. Germline assignment: CDR1 SQVTM and CDR2 ANQGSEA. The CDR3 coding sequence is TGCAGCGCCCCTGACGAAACTCTTCAAGGCTACACCTTC. Its protein product is CSAPDETLQGYTF.

The V call is TRBV19, the J call TRBJ1-4; D ambiguous. The germline CDR1 and CDR2 sequences are LNHDA and SQIVND (reference sequence). This CDR3 has 14 amino acids. The V gene lost 0 bases and the J gene lost 5 bases, with 7 bases spanning the gap. CDR3: CASSIEQPNEKLFF. CDR3 coding DNA: TGTGCCAGTAGTATAGAACAGCCCAATGAAAAACTGTTTTTT.

This clonotype was counted only a few times. J is TRBJ2-5 and V is TRBV20-1; D ambiguous. Germline V gives CDR1 DFQATT, CDR2 SNEGSKA (reference sequence). V was clipped by 3 bases and J by 5 bases, with 7 bases between them. The CDR3 is 11 residues long. The CDR3 sequence is CSASKDETQYF. DNA for the CDR3: TGCAGTGCTAGTAAAGATGAGACCCAGTACTTC.

V is TRBV12-3 or TRBV12-4 and J is TRBJ1-2; TRBD1 might be the D (6 bases). This CDR3 spans 11 amino acids. Trimming cost V 8 bases and J 8 bases, with 12 bases left between them. The CDR3: CASHRDGGYTF. Here the CDR3 DNA reads TGTGCCAGCCACAGGGATGGGGGCTACACCTTC.

J is TRBJ1-2 and V is TRBV7-2, with 9 nucleotides matching TRBD1. Germline V gene sequence: CDR1 SGHTA, CDR2 FQGNSA. V was clipped by 5 bases and J by 2 bases; unmatched bases: 6. The CDR3 covers 15 residues. CDR3 sequence reads: CASSPNRGPNYGYTF. The DNA of the CDR3 is TGTGCCAGCAGCCCGAACAGGGGGCCGAACTATGGCTACACCTTC.

Written as DNA, the CDR3 is TGTGCCAGCAGTGAACAGGGAAACACTGAAGCTTTCTTT. It encodes CASSEQGNTEAFF. The rearrangement uses TRBV2 and TRBJ1-1; a weak D match, TRBD1 (5 bases). Germline V lookup: CDR1 SNHLY, CDR2 FYNNEI. This CDR3 comprises 13 residues. Between the trimmed V and J ends, which lost 2 bases and 2 bases, there was a span of 6 bases.

V gene TRBV30 combines with J gene TRBJ2-7; 10 bases are shared with TRBD1. CDR1 GTSNPN and CDR2 SVGIG come from the germline V gene (reference sequence). The CDR3 runs 11 residues. With 5 bases clipped from V and 6 bases from J, the junction kept 1 base outside the gene matches. CDR3 residues: CAWGQGGEQYF. The DNA of the CDR3 is TGTGCCTGGGGACAGGGGGGCGAGCAGTACTTC. Full variable domain (outside the CDR3, taken from reference TRBV30 and TRBJ2-7): SQTIHQWPATLVQPVGSPLSLECTVEGTSNPNLYWYRQAAGRGLQLLFYSVGIGQISSEVPQNLSASRPQDRQFILSSKKLLLSDSGFYLCAWGQGGEQYFGPGTRLTVT.

The CDR3 DNA follows: TGTGCCAGCACCGGGGGGAGTGAAAAACTGTTTTTT. This encodes CASTGGSEKLFF. This chain uses TRBV7-9 with TRBJ1-4; D is possibly TRBD1 (5 bases). Trimming cost V 7 bases and J 7 bases, with 10 bases left between them. The V gene's germline CDR1 is SEHNR and CDR2 FQNEAQ (reference sequence). This CDR3 is 12 amino acids long.